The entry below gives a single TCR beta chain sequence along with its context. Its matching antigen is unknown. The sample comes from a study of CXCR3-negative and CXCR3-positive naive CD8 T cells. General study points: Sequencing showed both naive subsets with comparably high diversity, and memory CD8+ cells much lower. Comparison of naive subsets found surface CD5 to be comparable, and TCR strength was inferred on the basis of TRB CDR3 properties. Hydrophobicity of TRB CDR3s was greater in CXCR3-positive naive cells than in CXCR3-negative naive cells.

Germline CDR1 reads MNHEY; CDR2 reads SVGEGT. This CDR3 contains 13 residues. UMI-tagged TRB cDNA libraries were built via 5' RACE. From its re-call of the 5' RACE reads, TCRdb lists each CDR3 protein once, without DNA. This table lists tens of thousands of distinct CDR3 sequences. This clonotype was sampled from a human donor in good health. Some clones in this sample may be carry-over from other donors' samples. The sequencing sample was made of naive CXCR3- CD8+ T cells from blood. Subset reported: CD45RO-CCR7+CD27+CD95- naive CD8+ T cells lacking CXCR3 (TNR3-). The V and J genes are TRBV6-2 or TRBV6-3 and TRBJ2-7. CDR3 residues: CTTVVRTTYEQYF.